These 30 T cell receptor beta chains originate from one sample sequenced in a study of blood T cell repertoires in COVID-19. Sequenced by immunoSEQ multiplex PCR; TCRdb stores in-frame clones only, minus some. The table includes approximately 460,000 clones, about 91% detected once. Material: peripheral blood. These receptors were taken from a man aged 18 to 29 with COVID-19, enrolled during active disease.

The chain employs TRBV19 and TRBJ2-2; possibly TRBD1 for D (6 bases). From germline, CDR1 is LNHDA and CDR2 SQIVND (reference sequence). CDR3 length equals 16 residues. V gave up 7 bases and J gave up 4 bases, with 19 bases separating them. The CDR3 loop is CASIPKPNRATGELFF. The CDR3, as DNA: TGTGCCAGTATCCCCAAACCCAACAGGGCCACCGGGGAGCTGTTTTTT.

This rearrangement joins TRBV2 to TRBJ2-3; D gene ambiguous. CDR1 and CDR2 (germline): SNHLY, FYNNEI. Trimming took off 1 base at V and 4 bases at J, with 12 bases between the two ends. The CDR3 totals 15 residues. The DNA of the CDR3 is TGTGCCAGCAGTGAAGGGTTAGCTTTATCAGATACGCAGTATTTT. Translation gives CASSEGLALSDTQYF.

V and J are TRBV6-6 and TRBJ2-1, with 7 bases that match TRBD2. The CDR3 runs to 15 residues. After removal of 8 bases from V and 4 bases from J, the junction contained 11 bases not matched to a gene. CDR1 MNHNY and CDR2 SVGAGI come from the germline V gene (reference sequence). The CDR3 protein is CASRPRAGNYNEQFF. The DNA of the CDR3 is TGTGCCAGCCGACCTCGAGCGGGGAATTACAATGAGCAGTTCTTC.

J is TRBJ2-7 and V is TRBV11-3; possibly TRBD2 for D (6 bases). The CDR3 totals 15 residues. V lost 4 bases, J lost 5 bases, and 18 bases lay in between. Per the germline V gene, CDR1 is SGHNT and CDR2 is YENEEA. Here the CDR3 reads CASSSGGTMYDEQYF. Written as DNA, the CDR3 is TGTGCCAGCAGCTCAGGAGGGACCATGTACGACGAGCAGTACTTC.

The CDR3 region is CAWGWDRQPNSPLHF. The DNA of the CDR3 is TGTGCCTGGGGATGGGACAGACAACCTAATTCACCCCTCCACTTT. The rearrangement uses TRBV30 and TRBJ1-6; TRBD1 matches at 7 bases. V lost 5 bases to trimming and J lost 6 bases; unmatched junction nucleotides: 10. Germline assignment: CDR1 GTSNPN and CDR2 SVGIG (reference sequence). The CDR3 consists of 15 residues.

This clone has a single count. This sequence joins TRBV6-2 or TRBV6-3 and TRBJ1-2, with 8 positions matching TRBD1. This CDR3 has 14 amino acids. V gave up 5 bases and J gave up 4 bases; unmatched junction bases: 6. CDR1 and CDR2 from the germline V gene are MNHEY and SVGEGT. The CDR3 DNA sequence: TGTGCCAGCAGTGTAACGACAGGGGCCTATGGCTACACCTTC. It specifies CASSVTTGAYGYTF.

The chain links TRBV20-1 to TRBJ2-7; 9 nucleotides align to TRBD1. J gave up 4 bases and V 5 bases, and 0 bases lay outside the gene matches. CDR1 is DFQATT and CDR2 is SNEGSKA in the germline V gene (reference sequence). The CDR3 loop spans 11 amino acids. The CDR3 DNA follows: TGCAGTGCTGGACAGGGGTACGAGCAGTACTTC. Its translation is CSAGQGYEQYF.

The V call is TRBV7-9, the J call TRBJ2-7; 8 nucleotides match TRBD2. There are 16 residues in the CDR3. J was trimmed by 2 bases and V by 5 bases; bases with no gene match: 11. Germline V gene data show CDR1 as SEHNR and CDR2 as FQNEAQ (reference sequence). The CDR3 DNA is TGTGCCAGCAGCGGAGATACCGGGACTAGGCCCTACGAGCAGTACTTC. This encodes CASSGDTGTRPYEQYF.

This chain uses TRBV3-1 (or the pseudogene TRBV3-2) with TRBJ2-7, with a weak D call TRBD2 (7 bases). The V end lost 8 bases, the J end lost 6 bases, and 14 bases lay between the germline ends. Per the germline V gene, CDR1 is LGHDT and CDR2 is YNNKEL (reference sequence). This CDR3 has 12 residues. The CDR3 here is CASGGAPLEQYF. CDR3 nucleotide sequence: TGTGCCAGCGGGGGGGCCCCCCTCGAGCAGTACTTC.

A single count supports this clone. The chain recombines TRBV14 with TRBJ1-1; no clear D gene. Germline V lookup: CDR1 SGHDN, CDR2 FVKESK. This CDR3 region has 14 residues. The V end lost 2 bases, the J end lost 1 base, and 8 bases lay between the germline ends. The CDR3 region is CASSQQAWNTEAFF. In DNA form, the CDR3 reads TGTGCCAGCAGCCAACAGGCATGGAACACTGAAGCTTTCTTT. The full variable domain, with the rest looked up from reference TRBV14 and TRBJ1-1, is EAGVTQFPSHSVIEKGQTVTLRCDPISGHDNLYWYRRVMGKEIKFLLHFVKESKQDESGMPNNRFLAERTGGTYSTLKVQPAELEDSGVYFCASSQQAWNTEAFFGQGTRLTVV.

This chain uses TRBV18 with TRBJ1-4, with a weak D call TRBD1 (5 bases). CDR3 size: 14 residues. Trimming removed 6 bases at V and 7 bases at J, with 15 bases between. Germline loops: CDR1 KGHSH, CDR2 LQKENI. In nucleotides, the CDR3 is TGTGCCAGCTCGCCCACAGGACAAGGTGAAAAACTGTTTTTT. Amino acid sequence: CASSPTGQGEKLFF.

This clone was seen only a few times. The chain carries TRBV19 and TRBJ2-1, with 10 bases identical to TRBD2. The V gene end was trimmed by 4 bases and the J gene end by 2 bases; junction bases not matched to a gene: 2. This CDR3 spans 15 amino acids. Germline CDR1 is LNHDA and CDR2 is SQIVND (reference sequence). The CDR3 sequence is CASSTGTSAYNEQFF. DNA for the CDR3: TGTGCCAGTAGTACCGGGACTAGCGCCTACAATGAGCAGTTCTTC.

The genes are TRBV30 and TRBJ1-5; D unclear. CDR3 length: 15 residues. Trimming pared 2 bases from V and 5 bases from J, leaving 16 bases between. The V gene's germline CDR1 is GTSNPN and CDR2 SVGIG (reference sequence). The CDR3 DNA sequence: TGTGCCTGGAGTCCCACCGAGGACTTATATCAGCCCCAGCATTTT. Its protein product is CAWSPTEDLYQPQHF.

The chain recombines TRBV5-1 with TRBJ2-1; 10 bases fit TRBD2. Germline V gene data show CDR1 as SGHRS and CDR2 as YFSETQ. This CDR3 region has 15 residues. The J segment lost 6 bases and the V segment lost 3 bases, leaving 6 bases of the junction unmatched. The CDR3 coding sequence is TGCGCCAGCAGCTCTGCTAGCGGGAGCTCCAATGAGCAGTTCTTC. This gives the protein CASSSASGSSNEQFF.

The CDR3 nucleotides are TGTGCCAGCTCACCACGCGGGGCAGCAGGAAGGGAGGATGGCTACACCTTC. Its protein is CASSPRGAAGREDGYTF. The chain recombines TRBV18 with TRBJ1-2; D may be TRBD1 (5 bases). V lost 1 base to trimming and J lost 6 bases, with 21 bases between them. CDR3 length equals 17 residues. From germline, CDR1 is KGHSH and CDR2 LQKENI.

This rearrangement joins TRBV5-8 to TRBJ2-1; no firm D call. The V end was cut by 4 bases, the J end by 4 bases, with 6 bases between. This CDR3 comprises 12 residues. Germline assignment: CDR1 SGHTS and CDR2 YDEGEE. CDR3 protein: CASSVAYNEQFF. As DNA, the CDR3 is TGTGCCAGCAGCGTAGCTTACAATGAGCAGTTCTTC.

Here the CDR3 reads CASSLQGQGYNEQFF. In nucleotides, the CDR3 is TGTGCCAGCAGCTTGCAGGGACAGGGGTACAATGAGCAGTTCTTC. The chain combines TRBV7-2 with TRBJ2-1; TRBD1 matches at 10 bases. J was trimmed by 4 bases and V by 3 bases; bases with no gene match: 3. The CDR3 sequence is 15 residues long. Germline loops: CDR1 SGHTA, CDR2 FQGNSA.

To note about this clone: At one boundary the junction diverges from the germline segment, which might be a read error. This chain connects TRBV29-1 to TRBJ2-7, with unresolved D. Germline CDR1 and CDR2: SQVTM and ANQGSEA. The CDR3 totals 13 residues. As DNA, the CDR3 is TGCAACGTTGAAGACACAGTGCACAACGAGCAGTACTTC. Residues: CNVEDTVHNEQYF.

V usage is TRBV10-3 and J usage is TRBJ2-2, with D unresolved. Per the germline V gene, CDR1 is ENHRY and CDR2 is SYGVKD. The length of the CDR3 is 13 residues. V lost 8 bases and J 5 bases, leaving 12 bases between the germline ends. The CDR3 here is CAISRSTTGELFF. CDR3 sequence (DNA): TGTGCCATCTCGAGGTCTACTACCGGGGAGCTGTTTTTT.

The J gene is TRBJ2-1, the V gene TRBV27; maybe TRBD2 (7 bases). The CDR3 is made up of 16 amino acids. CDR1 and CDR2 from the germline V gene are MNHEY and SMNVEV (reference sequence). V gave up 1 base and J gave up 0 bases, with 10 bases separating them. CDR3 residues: CASSLWGGASYNEQFF. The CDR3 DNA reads TGTGCCAGCAGTTTATGGGGGGGGGCCTCCTACAATGAGCAGTTCTTC.

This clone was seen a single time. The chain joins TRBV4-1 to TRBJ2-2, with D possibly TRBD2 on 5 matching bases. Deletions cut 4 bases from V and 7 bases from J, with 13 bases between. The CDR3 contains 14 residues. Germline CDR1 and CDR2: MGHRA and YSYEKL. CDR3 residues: CASSPRTRGGELFF. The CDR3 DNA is TGCGCCAGCAGCCCGAGGACCCGGGGCGGGGAGCTGTTTTTT.

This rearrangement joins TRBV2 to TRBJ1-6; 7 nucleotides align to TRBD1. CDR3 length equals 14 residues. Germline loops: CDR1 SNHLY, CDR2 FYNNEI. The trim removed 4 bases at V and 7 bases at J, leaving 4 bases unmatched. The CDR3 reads CASSVNRGNSPLHF. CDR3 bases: TGTGCCAGCAGTGTAAACAGGGGCAATTCACCCCTCCACTTT.

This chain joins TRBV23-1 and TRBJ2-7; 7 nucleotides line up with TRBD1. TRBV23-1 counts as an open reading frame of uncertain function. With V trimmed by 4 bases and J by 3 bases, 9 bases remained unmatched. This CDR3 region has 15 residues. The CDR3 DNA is TGCGCCAGCAGTCCTACAGGGGCGAGGGTCTACGAGCAGTACTTC. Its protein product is CASSPTGARVYEQYF.

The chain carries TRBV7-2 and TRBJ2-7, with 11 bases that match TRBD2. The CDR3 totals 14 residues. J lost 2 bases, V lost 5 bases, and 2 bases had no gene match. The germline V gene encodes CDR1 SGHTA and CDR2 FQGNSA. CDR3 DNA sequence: TGTGCCAGCAGCGCTAGCGGGGGGACCTACGAGCAGTACTTC. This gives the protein CASSASGGTYEQYF.

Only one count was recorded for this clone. CDR3 amino acids: CASSTAGGGHNEQFF. CDR3 nucleotide sequence: TGTGCCAGTAGTACTGCGGGTGGCGGCCACAATGAGCAGTTCTTC. The genes are TRBV19 and TRBJ2-1; weak D call: TRBD2 (5 bases). Trimming removed 4 bases at V and 5 bases at J, with 15 bases between. Per germline, CDR1 LNHDA and CDR2 SQIVND (reference sequence). The CDR3 covers 15 residues.

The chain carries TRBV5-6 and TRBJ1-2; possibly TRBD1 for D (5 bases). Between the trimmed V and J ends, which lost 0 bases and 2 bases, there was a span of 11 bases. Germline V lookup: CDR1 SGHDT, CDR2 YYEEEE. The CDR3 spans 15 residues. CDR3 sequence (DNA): TGTGCCAGCAGCTTGGCCAGGGTGCCCAACTATGGCTACACCTTC. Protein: CASSLARVPNYGYTF.

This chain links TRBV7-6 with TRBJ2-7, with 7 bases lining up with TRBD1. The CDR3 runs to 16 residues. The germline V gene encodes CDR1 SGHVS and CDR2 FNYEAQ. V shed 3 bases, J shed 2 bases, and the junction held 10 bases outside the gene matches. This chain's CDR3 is CASSLGQGEMTYEQYF. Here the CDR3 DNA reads TGTGCCAGCAGCTTGGGGCAGGGGGAGATGACCTACGAGCAGTACTTC.

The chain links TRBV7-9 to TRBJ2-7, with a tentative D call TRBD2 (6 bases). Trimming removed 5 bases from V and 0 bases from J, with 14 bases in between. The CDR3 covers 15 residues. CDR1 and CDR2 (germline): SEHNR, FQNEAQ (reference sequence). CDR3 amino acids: CASSPFRGSSYEQYF. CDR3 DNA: TGTGCCAGCAGCCCCTTTCGGGGGAGCTCCTACGAGCAGTACTTC.

The CDR3 reads CASSTPGRGYEQYF. For the CDR3, the DNA is TGTGCCAGCAGTACCCCTGGCAGGGGGTACGAGCAGTACTTC. The chain is built from TRBV6-5 and TRBJ2-7, with TRBD1 identical over 7 bases. Per germline, CDR1 MNHEY and CDR2 SVGAGI. Losses at the gene ends were 5 bases for V and 4 bases for J; bases not matched to a gene: 8. This CDR3 has 14 residues.

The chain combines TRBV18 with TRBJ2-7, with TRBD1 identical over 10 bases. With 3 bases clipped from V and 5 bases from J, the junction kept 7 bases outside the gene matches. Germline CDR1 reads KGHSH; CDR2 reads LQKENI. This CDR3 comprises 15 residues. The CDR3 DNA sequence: TGTGCCAGCTCACCTTTGGACAGGGGGTTGGACGAGCAGTACTTC. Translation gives CASSPLDRGLDEQYF.